The clone carrying this T cell receptor (beta chain) was picked up many times. Its target is unknown. V lost 3 bases and J lost 5, with 7 bases in between. CDR1 and CDR2 from the germline V gene are MDHEN and SYDVKM. This CDR3 is 12 amino acids long. From the 5' RACE reads, TCRdb called clonotypes with MiXCR, one entry per CDR3 protein. The sample includes about 350,000 distinct CDR3 sequences, roughly 13% of them seen just once. These data belong to a study of T-cell memory formation after mild COVID-19. Across the study: Largely, TCR clusters stayed within a single donor. Broader study findings: In second-wave clones peaking day 37, SARS-CoV-2 specificity remained unconfirmed.

Sequenced: PBMCs or a T cell subset sorted from them (not recorded which). V gene TRBV28 combines with J gene TRBJ2-5; weak D call: TRBD2 (5 bases). This TCR came from a man aged 18 to 29 who had mild COVID-19 (a few samples of this study predate the infection). Cell type and time point are not known. DNA for the CDR3: TGTGCCAGCAGTTTTCGAGGGGAGACCCAGTACTTC. Its protein is CASSFRGETQYF.